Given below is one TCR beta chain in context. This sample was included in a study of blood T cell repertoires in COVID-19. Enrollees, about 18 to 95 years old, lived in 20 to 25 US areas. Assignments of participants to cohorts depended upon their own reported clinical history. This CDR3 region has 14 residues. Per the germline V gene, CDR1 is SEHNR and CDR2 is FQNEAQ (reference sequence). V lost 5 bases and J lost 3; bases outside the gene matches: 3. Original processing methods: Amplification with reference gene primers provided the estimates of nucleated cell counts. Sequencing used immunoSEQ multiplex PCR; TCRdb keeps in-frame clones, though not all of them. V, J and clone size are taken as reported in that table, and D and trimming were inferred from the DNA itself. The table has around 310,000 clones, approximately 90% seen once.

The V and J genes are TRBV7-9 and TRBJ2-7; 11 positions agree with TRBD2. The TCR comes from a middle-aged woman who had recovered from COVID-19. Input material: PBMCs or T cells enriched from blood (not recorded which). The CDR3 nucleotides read TGTGCCAGCAGCCCGACTAGCGGGGACTACGAGCAGTACTTC. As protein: CASSPTSGDYEQYF.